This T cell receptor beta chain was sequenced for a study of multiple sclerosis patients with progressive multifocal leukoencephalopathy. Regarding the study as a whole: In most PML patients, TRB repertoires appeared less diverse by entropy. No common TRBV or TRBJ usage or pairing appeared at PML.

The V and J ends lost 2 bases and 8 bases, in that order; junction bases with no gene match: 1. Germline assignment: CDR1 MNHEY and CDR2 SVGAGI. The CDR3 is 12 amino acids. Only in-frame clones appear in the TCRdb table, and some are missing; sequencing was by immunoSEQ multiplex PCR. The table includes roughly 32,000 clones, approximately 90% detected once. A note on this clone: Its antigen is currently unknown.

Time point noted: time of PML onset. Prior interferon beta treatment was universal, and the PML patients were all female. T3 blood samples were collected at the time of PML onset. The receptor's source is a woman aged 40-49 years with progressive multifocal leukoencephalopathy. Sequenced material: PBMCs, taken from a patient treated with natalizumab. The genes are TRBV6-5 and TRBJ1-2; 8 bases align to TRBD1. The CDR3 region is CASSYAGGGYTF. The CDR3 DNA is TGTGCCAGCAGTTACGCAGGGGGCGGCTACACCTTC.